This T cell receptor beta chain stems from a study of post-analysis software for immune sequencing data. Study findings and constraints: Five TRBV segments were significantly more frequent in patients than in controls. TRBV5-6, TRBV5-1 and TRBV20-1 were among these segments.

With respect to this clonotype: No antigen is known for it.

Germline V CDR1 and CDR2: SNHLY, FYNNEI. The V and J ends lost 4 bases and 2 bases, in that order; junction bases with no gene match: 4. CDR3 length equals 16 residues. The library was made from cDNA and included unique molecular identifiers. MiXCR, applied by TCRdb to the PCR reads, yields one record per CDR3 protein. The data show 350,000 to 500,000 distinct CDR3 sequences, approximately 39% seen once. The rearrangement links TRBV2 to TRBJ2-3; 12 bases match TRBD2. Sequenced sample: blood. This TCR was recovered from a girl aged 2 to 10 with multiple sclerosis. CDR3 region: CASSAGLAGFTDTQYF. The CDR3 DNA follows: TGTGCCAGCAGTGCAGGACTAGCGGGATTCACAGATACGCAGTATTTT.